Shown below are 2 T cell receptor beta chains from a single sample sequenced in a study of Graves' ophthalmopathy and Graves' hyperthyroidism. Amplification of TCR beta CDR3 regions used RNA transcripts. HTBI primers served in a first-round RT-PCR, which a second-round multiplex PCR followed. One entry per CDR3 protein, called by TCRdb with MiXCR from the multiplex PCR reads. In the table there are almost 750,000 distinct CDR3 sequences, 40% of which are singletons. Material for sequencing was peripheral blood. These receptors were collected from an adult man with Graves' ophthalmopathy.

In its sample, this clonotype was seen many times. V is TRBV7-9 and J is TRBJ1-2, with D hard to call. CDR1 is SEHNR, CDR2 FQNEAQ, per germline (reference sequence). With 0 bases removed from V and 6 bases from J, the gap between germline ends came to 14 bases. The CDR3 covers 15 residues. CDR3 sequence reads: CASSLAHEAPDGYTF. CDR3 bases: TGTGCCAGCAGCTTAGCGCACGAGGCCCCAGATGGCTACACCTTC.

There are a few counts of this clonotype. This rearrangement joins TRBV24-1 to TRBJ2-2, with D perhaps matching TRBD1 (5 bases). V gave up 5 bases and J gave up 6 bases, with 18 bases separating them. The germline gives CDR1 KGHDR, CDR2 SFDVKD. The CDR3 has 16 residues. CDR3 DNA: TGTGCCACCAGTGCCACGGGTCAAGGGGTCGCCGGGGAGCTGTTTTTT. Translated, it gives CATSATGQGVAGELFF.